The next 16 T cell receptor beta chains were all read from a single sample in a study of blood T cells in healthy people across ages. For the second PCR, which ran for roughly 6 to 11 cycles, a sample-barcoded 5' primer and a J-beta primer mix were used. MiXCR, run by TCRdb on the 5' RACE reads, gives a single entry per CDR3 protein. The sample has about 560,000 distinct CDR3 sequences; over 25% are singletons. This sample was shared with a second study, whose subject was T cells of mothers and their children.

Sequences were obtained from blood. The receptors originated from a boy younger than 10 in good health.

This clonotype was detected only a few times. One end of the junction fails to match germline, which may point to a read error. The J gene is TRBJ1-6, the V gene TRBV3-1; 7 bases align to TRBD1. Germline V gives CDR1 LGHDT, CDR2 YNNKEL (reference sequence). This CDR3 spans 13 amino acids. The CDR3 nucleotides are TGTGCCAGTAGCCAAGGGGGCAATCTACCCCTCCACTTT. It encodes CASSQGGNLPLHF.

The gene calls are TRBV3-1 and TRBJ1-2; D perhaps matches TRBD1 (6 bases). The CDR3 has 13 amino acids. Germline V lookup: CDR1 LGHDT, CDR2 YNNKEL (reference sequence). V was trimmed by 4 bases and J by 6 bases, leaving 12 bases between them. CDR3 DNA sequence: TGTGCCAGCAGCCCTATCCGGGACAATGGCTACACCTTC. Residues: CASSPIRDNGYTF.

The gene calls are TRBV20-1 and TRBJ1-2; D call uncertain. The CDR3 consists of 12 residues. Trimming pared 7 bases from V and 5 bases from J, leaving 14 bases between. Germline CDR1 reads DFQATT; CDR2 reads SNEGSKA (reference sequence). CDR3 DNA sequence: TGCAGTGTCCAATCCCAGTCTTATGGCTACACCTTC. It encodes CSVQSQSYGYTF.

The chain carries TRBV6-1 and TRBJ2-5, with D perhaps matching TRBD2 (5 bases). TRBJ2-7 matches the DNA end more closely, so the J call is doubtful. Germline CDR1 reads MNHNS; CDR2 reads SASEGT. There are 16 residues in the CDR3. Written as DNA, the CDR3 is TGTGCCAGCAGTGAATTAAGGACGGAGGCGTCCTACGAGCAGTACTTC. Protein: CASSELRTEASYEQYF.

This clonotype was seen more than once but under ten times. The chain links TRBV18 to TRBJ2-5; 8 bases match TRBD2. Looked up from germline, CDR1 is KGHSH and CDR2 is LQKENI. The CDR3 totals 16 residues. Losses at the gene ends were 6 bases for V and 2 bases for J; bases not matched to a gene: 11. The CDR3 here is CASSHVTPGGQETQYF. CDR3 in DNA: TGTGCCAGCTCCCACGTAACGCCGGGAGGGCAAGAGACCCAGTACTTC.

This clonotype was counted only a few times. This chain links TRBV9 with TRBJ2-7; 12 nucleotides agree with TRBD2. CDR1 SGDLS and CDR2 YYNGEE come from the germline V gene. V shed 4 bases and J 3 bases; nucleotides not matched to a gene: 8. The CDR3 runs 16 residues. Written as DNA, the CDR3 is TGTGCCAGCAGCCCCCGACTAGCGGGAGATATCTACGAGCAGTACTTC. It codes for CASSPRLAGDIYEQYF.

Notes on this clonotype: One junction end disagrees with the germline gene, perhaps due to a read error. The V gene is TRBV3-1, the J gene TRBJ2-2, with D unresolved. CDR1 is LGHDT and CDR2 is YNNKEL in the germline V gene (reference sequence). The CDR3 has 11 residues. The CDR3 spells CASSNSGELFF. The CDR3 DNA follows: TGTGCCAGCAGCAACAGCGGGGAGCTGTTTTTT.

This clonotype has more than one count but fewer than ten. This chain uses TRBV7-9 with TRBJ2-1, with 10 positions matching TRBD2. The germline CDR1 and CDR2 sequences are SEHNR and FQNEAQ (reference sequence). V dropped 5 bases and J dropped 4; count of bases not matched to a gene: 5. The CDR3 loop spans 15 amino acids. The CDR3 DNA reads TGTGCCAGCAGCCGAACGACTAGCGGGTACAATGAGCAGTTCTTC. Residues: CASSRTTSGYNEQFF.

The table lists this clonotype with a few counts. The V gene is TRBV6-5, the J gene TRBJ2-7, with 9 nucleotides matching TRBD2. Trimming at V came to 2 bases and at J to 3 bases, leaving 5 bases not matched to a gene. The CDR3 spans 15 residues. CDR1 and CDR2 (germline): MNHEY, SVGAGI. The CDR3 is CASSYSSGRLYEQYF. The CDR3 nucleotides read TGTGCCAGCAGTTACAGTAGCGGGAGACTCTACGAGCAGTACTTC.

Only a few counts were recorded for this clonotype. The rearrangement joins TRBV7-9 to TRBJ2-7; the match to TRBD1 covers 7 bases. CDR1 SEHNR and CDR2 FQNEAQ come from the germline V gene (reference sequence). CDR3 length: 16 amino acids. V lost 3 bases, J lost 3 bases, and 11 bases stayed unmatched. CDR3 DNA sequence: TGTGCCAGCAGCTTTGGTGGACAGGTTCCCTTCTACGAGCAGTACTTC. The encoded protein is CASSFGGQVPFYEQYF.

The V gene is TRBV25-1, the J gene TRBJ2-7; D is undetermined. This CDR3 is 15 amino acids long. CDR1 MGHDK and CDR2 SYGVNS come from the germline V gene. Trimming took 2 bases from V and 4 from J, leaving 15 bases between them. The CDR3 here is CASSEALSGEYEQYF. The CDR3 region has the DNA TGTGCCAGCAGTGAAGCGTTATCAGGCGAGTACGAGCAGTACTTC.

This clonotype was observed a handful of times. V is TRBV12-3 or TRBV12-4 and J is TRBJ2-3; D gene uncertain. This CDR3 contains 13 residues. The V end lost 2 bases, the J end lost 2 bases, and 5 bases lay between the germline ends. CDR3 sequence (DNA): TGTGCCAGCAGTTTAATGCCCACAGATACGCAGTATTTT. Protein product: CASSLMPTDTQYF.

This clonotype was detected a few times. V and J are TRBV10-3 and TRBJ1-3; D gene unclear. Deletions cut 0 bases from V and 0 bases from J, with 6 bases between. CDR1 and CDR2 from the germline V gene are ENHRY and SYGVKD. The CDR3 runs to 15 residues. The CDR3 sequence: CAISESSLSGNTIYF. The DNA for the CDR3 is TGTGCCATCAGTGAGTCGTCCCTCTCTGGAAACACCATATATTTT.

In its sample, this clonotype was seen a few times. CDR3 in amino acids: CASSQAQGSGELFF. The CDR3 DNA reads as TGCGCCAGCAGCCAAGCCCAGGGGTCCGGGGAGCTGTTTTTT. This chain joins TRBV4-3 and TRBJ2-2, with D maybe TRBD1 (6 bases). Germline values: CDR1 LGHNA, CDR2 YSLEER. This CDR3 contains 14 residues. V dropped 1 base and J dropped 6 bases, with 9 bases sitting between them.

A few counts support this clonotype. The gene calls are TRBV4-1 and TRBJ1-2; possible D gene TRBD1, 5 bases. Germline CDR1 is MGHRA and CDR2 is YSYEKL. V was cut by 4 bases and J by 2 bases, with 14 bases left in between. The CDR3 has 15 residues. The CDR3 nucleotides read TGCGCCAGCAGCCGGGCGCAGGGTCTAAACTATGGCTACACCTTC. Amino acids: CASSRAQGLNYGYTF.

V gene TRBV18 combines with J gene TRBJ2-5, with 8 bases fitting TRBD2. TRBJ2-1 matches the DNA end more closely, so the J call is doubtful. The CDR3 consists of 15 residues. Germline V gene sequence: CDR1 KGHSH, CDR2 LQKENI. The CDR3 here is CASSPPTGRGYEQFF. The CDR3 DNA reads as TGTGCCAGCTCACCTCCAACCGGGAGGGGGTACGAGCAGTTCTTC.